The 18 T cell receptor beta chains given below trace back to one sample, sequenced in a study of CD8+ T cells in alopecia areata. Sequencing used cDNA as its template, made by extracting RNA and reverse transcribing it. Generated by immunoSEQ multiplex PCR, the TCRdb table keeps only in-frame clones and is missing some. The sample has over 25,000 clones; about 74% are singletons. The source material was NKG2D-low CD8+ T cells sorted from blood. The receptors stem from a human donor with alopecia areata.

The CDR3 reads CAWTPLNLGMNTEAFF. The CDR3 DNA reads TGTGCCTGGACCCCGCTTAACTTGGGGATGAACACTGAAGCTTTCTTT. This chain connects TRBV30 to TRBJ1-1; no reliable D call. The length of the CDR3 is 16 residues. Germline-derived CDR1 and CDR2 are GTSNPN and SVGIG (reference sequence). Trimming took 4 bases from V and 0 from J, leaving 18 bases between them. Full variable domain (remainder filled in from reference TRBV30 and TRBJ1-1): SQTIHQWPATLVQPVGSPLSLECTVEGTSNPNLYWYRQAAGRGLQLLFYSVGIGQISSEVPQNLSASRPQDRQFILSSKKLLLSDSGFYLCAWTPLNLGMNTEAFFGQGTRLTVV.

V and J are TRBV7-6 and TRBJ2-2; 12 bases match TRBD2. V lost 5 bases to trimming and J lost 0 bases; unmatched junction nucleotides: 4. This CDR3 spans 17 amino acids. The germline CDR1 and CDR2 sequences are SGHVS and FNYEAQ. CDR3 bases: TGTGCCAGCAGCGGGACTAGCGGGCCTGCGAACACCGGGGAGCTGTTTTTT. As protein: CASSGTSGPANTGELFF. Based on the CDR3 plus reference TRBV7-6 and TRBJ2-2, the full variable domain is GAGVSQSPRYKVTKRGQDVALRCDPISGHVSLYWYRQALGQGPEFLTYFNYEAQQDKSGLPNDRFSAERPEGSISTLTIQRTEQRDSAMYRCASSGTSGPANTGELFFGEGSRLTVL.

The J gene is TRBJ2-2, the V gene TRBV29-1; unclear D gene. The CDR3 is 13 amino acids. Germline lookup yields CDR1 SQVTM and CDR2 ANQGSEA. Trimming cost V 1 base and J 4 bases, with 7 bases left between them. CDR3 bases: TGCAGCGTTGAAGTAAGCGCCACCGGGGAGCTGTTTTTT. It specifies CSVEVSATGELFF.

The chain uses TRBV29-1 and TRBJ2-7, with 9 bases fitting TRBD1. The CDR3 has 14 residues. CDR1 is SQVTM, CDR2 ANQGSEA, per germline. The V gene end was trimmed by 1 base and the J gene end by 7 bases; junction bases not matched to a gene: 8. CDR3 amino acids: CSVEGEQGAREQYF. The CDR3 nucleotides are TGCAGCGTTGAAGGGGAACAGGGGGCCAGGGAGCAGTACTTC.

This clone was found once. The CDR3 DNA follows: TGCGCCAGCAGTATAGAGCCACCCTACGAGCAGTACTTC. It translates to CASSIEPPYEQYF. The chain employs TRBV5-1 and TRBJ2-7; D uncertain. The CDR3 is 13 residues long. Germline CDR1 and CDR2: SGHRS and YFSETQ. The V and J ends lost 5 bases and 2 bases respectively, with 11 bases between them.

The chain employs TRBV6-4 and TRBJ2-4; TRBD1 matches 7 bases. Germline V gives CDR1 MRHNA, CDR2 SNTAGT. CDR3 length equals 14 residues. V was clipped by 0 bases and J by 6 bases; unmatched bases: 2. CDR3 sequence: CASSDSGGANIQYF. The CDR3 DNA reads as TGTGCCAGCAGTGACTCAGGGGGCGCAAACATTCAGTACTTC.

This chain links TRBV29-1 with TRBJ1-2; no reliable D call. This CDR3 is 12 amino acids long. Germline CDR1 reads SQVTM; CDR2 reads ANQGSEA. The V and J ends lost 6 bases and 8 bases respectively, with 16 bases between them. CDR3 nucleotides: TGCAGCGTGCCCCGGACTCTGTGGGGCTACACCTTC. Its translation: CSVPRTLWGYTF.

The chain has TRBV28 and TRBJ2-1; 7 nucleotides match TRBD1. V lost 5 bases and J lost 9; bases outside the gene matches: 13. The germline V gene encodes CDR1 MDHEN and CDR2 SYDVKM. There are 15 residues in the CDR3. The CDR3 DNA reads as TGTGCCAGCAGTATCGGACAGGTCAGTCCAGTTGAGCAGTTCTTC. Its translation: CASSIGQVSPVEQFF.

V and J are TRBV19 and TRBJ2-1, with TRBD2 matching 9 bases. V was pared by 3 bases and J by 7 bases, with 7 bases of the junction left unmatched. This CDR3 comprises 15 residues. The V gene's germline CDR1 is LNHDA and CDR2 SQIVND (reference sequence). CDR3 nucleotide sequence: TGTGCCAGTAGTATCTGGCTAGCGGGATCGAATGAGCAGTTCTTC. Translating it yields CASSIWLAGSNEQFF.

This sequence joins TRBV28 and TRBJ2-3; 10 bases agree with TRBD1. J gave up 2 bases and V 6 bases, and 2 bases lay outside the gene matches. The CDR3 is 14 amino acids. CDR1 is MDHEN and CDR2 is SYDVKM in the germline V gene. The CDR3 here is CASSGTGDTDTQYF. CDR3 DNA: TGTGCCAGCAGCGGGACAGGGGACACAGATACGCAGTATTTT.

V gene TRBV7-9 combines with J gene TRBJ1-5; TRBD1 agrees at 7 bases. The germline CDR1 and CDR2 sequences are SEHNR and FQNEAQ (reference sequence). The CDR3 runs to 16 residues. Unmatched junction bases numbered 8, after V lost 3 bases and J lost 3 bases. The CDR3 region is CASSFGDRANNQPQHF. CDR3 DNA: TGTGCCAGCAGCTTCGGTGACAGGGCGAACAATCAGCCCCAGCATTTT.

J is TRBJ2-1 and V is TRBV6-4; D uncertain. The CDR3 is 14 amino acids. CDR1 and CDR2 from the germline V gene are MRHNA and SNTAGT. The V end lost 2 bases, the J end lost 9 bases, and 14 bases lay between the germline ends. The CDR3 spells CASSDPGPASEQFF. The CDR3 DNA follows: TGTGCCAGCAGTGACCCGGGCCCTGCCAGTGAGCAGTTCTTC.

This chain uses TRBV29-1 with TRBJ1-2; D remains unclear. The CDR3 runs 11 residues. In germline, CDR1 is SQVTM, CDR2 ANQGSEA. Trimming took off 6 bases at V and 4 bases at J, with 9 bases between the two ends. In nucleotides, the CDR3 is TGCAGCGTCGAGGACGGCTATGGCTACACCTTC. This translates into CSVEDGYGYTF.

The chain employs TRBV27 and TRBJ2-1; TRBD2 agrees at 11 bases. The CDR3 is made up of 16 amino acids. The germline CDR1 and CDR2 sequences are MNHEY and SMNVEV (reference sequence). Germline trimming cut 5 bases from V and 3 bases from J; bases unmatched to any gene: 6. The CDR3 region has the DNA TGTGCCAGCAGTGTCTCTAGCGGGAGGTACTACAATGAGCAGTTCTTC. It codes for CASSVSSGRYYNEQFF.

V gene TRBV20-1 combines with J gene TRBJ1-1; D might be TRBD1 (6 bases). V dropped 6 bases and J dropped 10 bases, with 15 bases sitting between them. CDR1 and CDR2 (germline): DFQATT, SNEGSKA (reference sequence). The CDR3 sequence is 11 residues long. The CDR3: CSALEGGSAFF. The DNA for the CDR3 is TGCAGTGCCCTGGAGGGGGGCTCAGCTTTCTTT.

The CDR3 sequence: CASSLGQIYEQYF. For the CDR3, the DNA is TGTGCCAGCAGCTTAGGGCAGATCTACGAGCAGTACTTC. The chain combines TRBV7-8 with TRBJ2-7; D remains unclear. The CDR3 is made up of 13 amino acids. Trimming cost V 1 base and J 3 bases, with 7 bases left between them. CDR1 SGHVS and CDR2 FQNEAQ come from the germline V gene.

This chain links TRBV18 with TRBJ2-7, with D perhaps TRBD1 (6 bases). The CDR3 sequence is 12 residues long. CDR1 KGHSH and CDR2 LQKENI come from the germline V gene. V lost 4 bases, J lost 3 bases, and 7 bases lay in between. CDR3 in amino acids: CASSLTGYEQYF. CDR3 nucleotides: TGTGCCAGCTCACTGACAGGCTACGAGCAGTACTTC.

The table lists this clone with a count of one. The chain recombines TRBV15 with TRBJ2-7; D could derive from TRBD1 or TRBD2 (5 bases each). The ends were cut back, 1 base at V and 5 bases at J, with 15 bases in the middle. The CDR3 runs 15 residues. Germline V CDR1 and CDR2: LNHNV, YYDKDF (reference sequence). DNA for the CDR3: TGTGCCACCAGCAGAGGTGGGACCCGGTGGGACGAGCAGTACTTC. Its protein is CATSRGGTRWDEQYF.